These 32 T cell receptor beta chains share one sample of origin, sequenced in a study of Ad26.COV2.S vaccination and SARS-CoV-2 variants. Treatment described: around 19 received Ad26.COV2.S at low or high dose, single or two shots; about 5 received placebo; per-sample allocation not given. Sampling took place 63 days after the first vaccine or placebo injection. This table comes from immunoSEQ multiplex PCR, and its TCRdb copy is limited to in-frame clones, with some not included. The table records fewer than 500,000 clones, 89% of them present only once. This sample comprised peripheral blood, obtained in a trial of Ad26.COV2.S vaccine versus placebo. These receptors were collected from a person aged 18-65 years who received the Ad26.COV2.S COVID-19 vaccine or a placebo.

CDR3 bases: TGCGCCAGCGGCGACCCCCACAGCGCGAACACCGGGGAGCTGTTTTTT. Protein sequence: CASGDPHSANTGELFF. The chain links TRBV4-3 to TRBJ2-2; D is unclear. This CDR3 spans 16 amino acids. Germline V gene lookup returns CDR1 LGHNA and CDR2 YSLEER. V dropped 8 bases and J dropped 0 bases, with 16 bases sitting between them.

A remark on this clone: This sample includes further DNA sequences coding for the same CDR3. J is TRBJ2-1 and V is TRBV9; D possibly corresponds to TRBD2 (5 bases). The V end was cut by 2 bases, the J end by 0 bases, with 6 bases between. The V gene's germline CDR1 is SGDLS and CDR2 YYNGEE. The CDR3 covers 14 residues. CDR3 loop: CASSVGSSYNEQFF. CDR3 DNA sequence: TGTGCCAGCAGCGTTGGGAGCTCCTACAATGAGCAGTTCTTC.

The chain joins TRBV5-6 to TRBJ1-1; possible D gene TRBD1, 5 bases. The CDR3 totals 15 residues. CDR1 and CDR2 (germline): SGHDT, YYEEEE. V was pared by 4 bases and J by 7 bases, with 20 bases between. CDR3: CASSATGRPRGEAFF. As DNA, the CDR3 is TGTGCCAGCAGCGCTACAGGACGACCCCGGGGTGAAGCTTTCTTT.

J is TRBJ2-3 and V is TRBV6-1; TRBD2 agrees at 9 bases. Trimming took 4 bases from V and 0 from J; bases not matched to a gene: 14. The CDR3 contains 19 residues. Per germline, CDR1 MNHNS and CDR2 SASEGT. The CDR3 DNA sequence: TGTGCCAGCAGTGGGGTGCAGCGGGGGGACTTTACTAGCACAGATACGCAGTATTTT. Translation gives CASSGVQRGDFTSTDTQYF.

The gene calls are TRBV7-6 and TRBJ2-3; the match to TRBD2 covers 9 bases. V dropped 5 bases and J dropped 1; count of bases not matched to a gene: 10. This CDR3 is 17 amino acids long. The V gene's germline CDR1 is SGHVS and CDR2 FNYEAQ. The CDR3 DNA reads as TGTGCCAGCAGCCCCCGTCTAGCGGGGACTGGCACAGATACGCAGTATTTT. It translates to CASSPRLAGTGTDTQYF.

With respect to this clone: A read error may produce the germline difference seen at one junction end. The chain employs TRBV7-3 and TRBJ2-5; TRBD1 matches at 8 bases. The CDR3 has 13 residues. The germline V gene has CDR1 SGHTA and CDR2 FQGTGA. CDR3 bases: TGTGCCAGCAGCTTCGCCAAACGAGGGGACAGGCACTTC. This gives the protein CASSFAKRGDRHF.

The rearrangement links TRBV7-9 to TRBJ2-2; D possibly corresponds to TRBD2 (6 bases). Germline V lookup: CDR1 SEHNR, CDR2 FQNEAQ (reference sequence). The V and J ends lost 0 bases and 6 bases respectively, with 11 bases between them. CDR3 length equals 15 residues. DNA for the CDR3: TGTGCCAGCAGCTTAGCAGGAGGGCGAGCCGGGGAGCTGTTTTTT. Residues: CASSLAGGRAGELFF.

The V and J genes are TRBV18 and TRBJ2-2; 10 nucleotides match TRBD2. The CDR3 length is 16 residues. The germline V gene has CDR1 KGHSH and CDR2 LQKENI. V was pared by 8 bases and J by 0 bases, with 6 bases of the junction left unmatched. As DNA, the CDR3 is TGTGCCAGCCCGCGGACTAGCGGAACGAACACCGGGGAGCTGTTTTTT. Residues: CASPRTSGTNTGELFF. Using reference TRBV18 and TRBJ2-2 for the parts outside the CDR3, the full variable domain is NAGVMQNPRHLVRRRGQEARLRCSPMKGHSHVYWYRQLPEEGLKFMVYLQKENIIDESGMPKERFSAEFPKEGPSILRIQQVVRGDSAAYFCASPRTSGTNTGELFFGEGSRLTVL.

The V gene is TRBV7-9, the J gene TRBJ2-6, with D perhaps TRBD2 (5 bases). Germline-derived CDR1 and CDR2 are SEHNR and FQNEAQ (reference sequence). V lost 5 bases to trimming and J lost 0 bases, with 8 bases between them. The CDR3 extends over 15 amino acids. CDR3 bases: TGTGCCAGCAGCCCCGGGGTCTCTGGGGCCAACGTCCTGACTTTC. This gives the protein CASSPGVSGANVLTF.

As concerns this clone: Distinct nucleotide sequences in the sample also encode this CDR3. The rearrangement links TRBV9 to TRBJ2-2, with no clear D. Germline V gene sequence: CDR1 SGDLS, CDR2 YYNGEE. Trimming took off 2 bases at V and 4 bases at J, with 3 bases between the two ends. This CDR3 is 12 amino acids long. CDR3: CASSVFTGELFF. The CDR3 DNA reads TGTGCCAGCAGCGTCTTCACCGGGGAGCTGTTTTTT.

The chain has TRBV29-1 and TRBJ2-4, with 10 bases that match TRBD1. The CDR3 length is 17 residues. Germline lookup yields CDR1 SQVTM and CDR2 ANQGSEA. V shed 2 bases and J 7 bases; nucleotides not matched to a gene: 14. CDR3 DNA sequence: TGCAGCGTTGAACTGATACCGGGACAGGGGTTCGGGAACATTCAGTACTTC. It codes for CSVELIPGQGFGNIQYF. The full variable domain, completed using reference TRBV29-1 and TRBJ2-4, is SAVISQKPSRDICQRGTSLTIQCQVDSQVTMMFWYRQQPGQSLTLIATANQGSEATYESGFVIDKFPISRPNLTFSTLTVSNMSPEDSSIYLCSVELIPGQGFGNIQYFGAGTRLSVL.

The V gene is TRBV28, the J gene TRBJ1-4; no definite D call. The CDR3 has 15 residues. V was shortened by 8 bases and J by 7 bases, with 20 bases between the two germline ends. The germline CDR1 and CDR2 sequences are MDHEN and SYDVKM. The CDR3 sequence is CASAPGGSAPEKLFF. As DNA, the CDR3 is TGTGCCAGCGCCCCCGGAGGGTCGGCCCCTGAAAAACTGTTTTTT. The full variable domain, its missing parts supplied by reference TRBV28 and TRBJ1-4, is DVKVTQSSRYLVKRTGEKVFLECVQDMDHENMFWYRQDPGLGLRLIYFSYDVKMKEKGDIPEGYSVSREKKERFSLILESASTNQTSMYLCASAPGGSAPEKLFFGSGTQLSVL.

This sequence joins TRBV27 and TRBJ1-6, with D unresolved. The CDR3 extends over 15 amino acids. Trimming took off 0 bases at V and 7 bases at J, with 10 bases between the two ends. In germline, CDR1 is MNHEY, CDR2 SMNVEV (reference sequence). CDR3 bases: TGTGCCAGCAGTTTATCGGTCAGGCCAAATTCACCCCTCCACTTT. The encoded protein is CASSLSVRPNSPLHF.

The gene calls are TRBV15 and TRBJ2-1; 10 positions agree with TRBD2. Germline CDR1 reads LNHNV; CDR2 reads YYDKDF (reference sequence). J lost 7 bases, V lost 3 bases, and 6 bases had no gene match. CDR3 size: 15 residues. The CDR3 region has the DNA TGTGCCACCAGCAGGAGACTAGCGGGCGATAATGAGCAGTTCTTC. Translating gives CATSRRLAGDNEQFF.

CDR3 sequence: CASSFDKRENTDTQYF. CDR3 sequence (DNA): TGTGCCAGCAGCTTCGATAAGCGAGAAAACACAGATACGCAGTATTTT. The chain joins TRBV11-1 to TRBJ2-3; the D is unclear. CDR3 length: 16 residues. The ends were cut back, 3 bases at V and 2 bases at J, with 15 bases in the middle. Looked up from germline, CDR1 is SGHAT and CDR2 is FQDESV (reference sequence). The whole variable domain, filled in from reference TRBV11-1 and TRBJ2-3, reads EAEVAQSPRYKITEKSQAVAFWCDPISGHATLYWYRQILGQGPELLVQFQDESVVDDSQLPKDRFSAERLKGVDSTLKIQPAELGDSAMYLCASSFDKRENTDTQYFGPGTRLTVL.

This chain uses TRBV5-1 with TRBJ1-4; unclear D gene. The CDR3 has 15 amino acids. V was clipped by 4 bases and J by 8 bases, with 18 bases between them. CDR1 is SGHRS and CDR2 is YFSETQ in the germline V gene. The CDR3 is CASSLEPQAGEKLFF. The CDR3 DNA is TGCGCCAGCAGCCTGGAACCTCAGGCGGGAGAAAAACTGTTTTTT.

The chain recombines TRBV12-3 or TRBV12-4 with TRBJ2-7; 7 nucleotides line up with TRBD1. Germline trimming cut 3 bases from V and 6 bases from J; bases unmatched to any gene: 2. The CDR3 contains 12 residues. The CDR3 nucleotides are TGTGCCAGCAGTTTGACAGGGATCGAGCAGTACTTC. It yields the protein CASSLTGIEQYF.

The chain employs TRBV5-5 and TRBJ1-5, with D possibly matching TRBD1 (5 bases). The CDR3 loop spans 14 amino acids. The germline V and J ends were trimmed by 2 bases and 1 base, with 7 bases remaining between them. The germline CDR1 and CDR2 sequences are SGHKS and YYEKEE (reference sequence). CDR3 sequence (DNA): TGTGCCAGCAGCTTAGAGGGGAGCAATCAGCCCCAGCATTTT. It encodes CASSLEGSNQPQHF.

V usage is TRBV5-1 and J usage is TRBJ2-5; 9 nucleotides align to TRBD1. The germline CDR1 and CDR2 sequences are SGHRS and YFSETQ. The CDR3 is 14 amino acids. The J segment lost 3 bases and the V segment lost 4 bases, leaving 4 bases of the junction unmatched. CDR3 protein: CASSPRTGEETQYF. As DNA, the CDR3 is TGCGCCAGCAGCCCCCGGACAGGGGAAGAGACCCAGTACTTC.

The rearrangement links TRBV6-2 or TRBV6-3 to TRBJ1-5, with D unclear. Germline-derived CDR1 and CDR2 are MNHEY and SVGEGT. The CDR3 is 13 residues long. Trimming shortened V by 2 bases and J by 6 bases, and 8 bases separated the two germline ends. CDR3 in amino acids: CASSYRAGQPQHF. The DNA of the CDR3 is TGTGCCAGCAGTTACAGGGCGGGTCAGCCCCAGCATTTT.

The chain employs TRBV9 and TRBJ1-1; a weak D match, TRBD1 (5 bases). CDR3 size: 15 residues. The V end lost 4 bases, the J end lost 4 bases, and 17 bases lay between the germline ends. CDR1 and CDR2 from the germline V gene are SGDLS and YYNGEE. The CDR3 here is CASSPPPGGATEAFF. CDR3 nucleotide sequence: TGTGCCAGCAGCCCACCGCCGGGAGGGGCCACTGAAGCTTTCTTT.

This clone was counted a single time. The chain links TRBV30 to TRBJ1-4, with a weak D call TRBD1 (5 bases). The CDR3 runs to 14 residues. Germline assignment: CDR1 GTSNPN and CDR2 SVGIG (reference sequence). The ends were cut back, 5 bases at V and 7 bases at J, with 17 bases in the middle. As DNA, the CDR3 is TGTGCCTGGCGCGGGACTTTATGGGGTGAAAAACTGTTTTTT. As protein: CAWRGTLWGEKLFF.

This chain uses TRBV5-4 with TRBJ2-1; D is possibly TRBD1 (6 bases). CDR1 is SGHNT, CDR2 YYREEE, per germline (reference sequence). The germline V and J ends were trimmed by 4 bases and 6 bases, with 17 bases remaining between them. The length of the CDR3 is 15 residues. Here the CDR3 DNA reads TGTGCCAGCAGCGAAAACAGGGATAGGGGCAATGAGCAGTTCTTC. Translating it yields CASSENRDRGNEQFF.

V and J are TRBV9 and TRBJ2-1; the D gene could be TRBD1 or TRBD2 (5 bases each). V shed 4 bases and J shed 9 bases, with 11 bases lying between them. The CDR3 has 12 residues. Germline values: CDR1 SGDLS, CDR2 YYNGEE. The CDR3 protein is CASSHQGTEQFF. CDR3 nucleotides: TGTGCCAGCAGCCACCAAGGGACTGAGCAGTTCTTC.

The V call is TRBV5-8, the J call TRBJ2-1, with D tentatively TRBD1 (6 bases). CDR1 SGHTS and CDR2 YDEGEE come from the germline V gene. This CDR3 spans 15 amino acids. V shed 0 bases and J shed 2 bases, with 9 bases lying between them. CDR3 in DNA: TGTGCCAGCAGCTTGGGACAGGTCACCTACAATGAGCAGTTCTTC. It specifies CASSLGQVTYNEQFF. Drawing the rest from reference TRBV5-8 and TRBJ2-1, the complete variable domain is EAGVTQSPTHLIKTRGQQATLRCSPISGHTSVYWYQQALGLGLQFLLWYDEGEERNRGNFPPRFSGRQFPNYSSELNVNALELEDSALYLCASSLGQVTYNEQFFGPGTRLTVL.

V is TRBV27 and J is TRBJ1-5; D call uncertain. The CDR3 is 16 amino acids. Germline V gene sequence: CDR1 MNHEY, CDR2 SMNVEV (reference sequence). Trimming cost V 8 bases and J 0 bases, with 17 bases left between them. The CDR3, as DNA: TGTGCCAGCGCTCCCTTCGGATGGGGTAGCAATCAGCCCCAGCATTTT. Its translation is CASAPFGWGSNQPQHF.

V usage is TRBV27 and J usage is TRBJ2-1, with unresolved D. V was cut by 2 bases and J by 5 bases, with 16 bases left in between. Germline V gene lookup returns CDR1 MNHEY and CDR2 SMNVEV (reference sequence). This CDR3 region has 16 residues. CDR3 region: CASSLKSWAVHNEQFF. The CDR3 DNA follows: TGTGCCAGCAGTTTAAAGTCGTGGGCGGTTCACAATGAGCAGTTCTTC.

The rearrangement uses TRBV25-1 and TRBJ1-4; D is undetermined. Trimming shortened V by 2 bases and J by 7 bases, and 20 bases separated the two germline ends. Looked up from germline, CDR1 is MGHDK and CDR2 is SYGVNS. This CDR3 is built from 17 residues. The CDR3 spells CASSEIGSGKDIEKLFF. DNA for the CDR3: TGTGCCAGCAGTGAAATTGGATCGGGGAAAGATATTGAAAAACTGTTTTTT. The full variable domain, with the rest looked up from reference TRBV25-1 and TRBJ1-4, is EADIYQTPRYLVIGTGKKITLECSQTMGHDKMYWYQQDPGMELHLIHYSYGVNSTEKGDLSSESTVSRIRTEHFPLTLESARPSHTSQYLCASSEIGSGKDIEKLFFGSGTQLSVL.

This chain uses TRBV5-1 with TRBJ2-3, with TRBD2 as a possible D gene (6 bases). The CDR3 is 15 residues long. Germline V gene lookup returns CDR1 SGHRS and CDR2 YFSETQ. Trimming shortened V by 3 bases and J by 5 bases, and 16 bases separated the two germline ends. Here the CDR3 reads CASSSVIIAEDTQYF. The CDR3 nucleotides read TGCGCCAGCAGCTCTGTGATAATAGCGGAAGATACGCAGTATTTT.

The CDR3 protein is CATSRDRRSNQPQHF. As DNA, the CDR3 is TGTGCCACCAGCAGAGATCGGAGAAGCAATCAGCCCCAGCATTTT. The chain uses TRBV15 and TRBJ1-5; D gene ambiguous. V lost 0 bases, J lost 1 base, and 7 bases lay in between. Looked up from germline, CDR1 is LNHNV and CDR2 is YYDKDF (reference sequence). This CDR3 comprises 15 residues.

The chain has TRBV12-3 or TRBV12-4 and TRBJ2-5; 8 bases fit TRBD1. This CDR3 is 13 amino acids long. V lost 4 bases to trimming and J lost 4 bases; unmatched junction nucleotides: 2. The CDR3 loop reads CASSSGGLETQYF. CDR3 sequence (DNA): TGTGCCAGCAGTTCAGGGGGCTTAGAGACCCAGTACTTC.

The CDR3, as DNA: TGCGCCAGCAGCCAAGAGCAGAGGTGGGGCAGCTACAATGAGCAGTTCTTC. Encoded protein: CASSQEQRWGSYNEQFF. The V and J genes are TRBV4-3 and TRBJ2-1; maybe TRBD1 (5 bases). V was trimmed by 0 bases and J by 3 bases, leaving 15 bases between them. This CDR3 has 17 residues. Per the germline V gene, CDR1 is LGHNA and CDR2 is YSLEER.